These 27 T cell receptor beta chains came from one sample sequenced in a study of preoperative IRX-2 immunotherapy in early breast cancer. Treatment indicated: preoperative locoregional IRX-2 cytokine immunotherapy. Clones were read by immunoSEQ multiplex PCR, and TCRdb kept only the in-frame ones, dropping some. The repertoire includes approximately 11,000 clones, over 75% of them detected once, and less than 6.5% sits in the top ten. This sample comprised lymph node tissue, obtained before IRX-2 immunotherapy. These receptors all stem from a human donor with breast cancer.

The chain couples TRBV28 to TRBJ1-4, with D possibly being TRBD1 (6 bases). The V end lost 7 bases, the J end lost 8 bases, and 20 bases lay between the germline ends. The CDR3 contains 15 residues. Germline V gives CDR1 MDHEN, CDR2 SYDVKM. CDR3 in amino acids: CASTPGGGGNEKLFF. Written as DNA, the CDR3 is TGTGCCAGCACCCCGGGAGGGGGGGGCAACGAAAAACTGTTTTTT.

V gene TRBV6-8 combines with J gene TRBJ2-3, with 11 positions matching TRBD2. With V trimmed by 10 bases and J by 6 bases, 6 bases remained unmatched. Germline lookup yields CDR1 MNHGY and CDR2 SAAAGT. The CDR3 consists of 13 residues. CDR3 sequence reads: CATTASGRDTQYF. CDR3 coding DNA: TGTGCCACTACGGCTAGCGGGAGGGATACGCAGTATTTT.

The V call is TRBV6-8, the J call TRBJ2-6; D may be TRBD1 (5 bases). Trimming cost V 3 bases and J 2 bases, with 8 bases left between them. The germline CDR1 and CDR2 sequences are MNHGY and SAAAGT. This CDR3 has 15 amino acids. This chain's CDR3 is CASSYGRAGANVLTF. As DNA, the CDR3 is TGTGCCAGCAGTTATGGCAGGGCTGGGGCCAACGTCCTGACTTTC.

The chain is built from TRBV7-6 and TRBJ1-2; D is undetermined. V was clipped by 6 bases and J by 8 bases, with 19 bases between them. Germline values: CDR1 SGHVS, CDR2 FNYEAQ. The CDR3 is 14 amino acids. CDR3 sequence reads: CASSERFTGPGYTF. The DNA of the CDR3 is TGTGCCAGCAGTGAGAGGTTTACTGGGCCCGGCTACACCTTC.

The rearrangement links TRBV14 to TRBJ2-3; perhaps TRBD1 as D (5 bases). The CDR3 contains 16 residues. The V gene's germline CDR1 is SGHDN and CDR2 FVKESK. Trimming removed 4 bases at V and 2 bases at J, with 16 bases between. Here the CDR3 DNA reads TGTGCCAGCAGCCCAAGATCAGGGTTGAACACAGATACGCAGTATTTT. Its protein is CASSPRSGLNTDTQYF.

The V and J genes are TRBV11-3 and TRBJ1-2; 7 nucleotides line up with TRBD1. With V trimmed by 5 bases and J by 5 bases, 8 bases remained unmatched. From germline, CDR1 is SGHNT and CDR2 YENEEA. CDR3 size: 14 residues. CDR3 amino acids: CASSKGGQSYGYTF. CDR3 bases: TGTGCCAGCAGCAAGGGGGGACAGTCTTATGGCTACACCTTC.

The chain uses TRBV6-1 and TRBJ1-5, with D unresolved. The germline V gene encodes CDR1 MNHNS and CDR2 SASEGT. CDR3 size: 14 residues. The V gene lost 0 bases and the J gene lost 2 bases, with 5 bases spanning the gap. The DNA for the CDR3 is TGTGCCAGCAGTGAAGCCTGGGGCAATCAGCCCCAGCATTTT. Its translation: CASSEAWGNQPQHF.

The rearrangement joins TRBV19 to TRBJ2-7, with 7 bases identical to TRBD1. The CDR3 has 17 residues. V lost 1 base, J lost 2 bases, and 11 bases stayed unmatched. Germline CDR1 is LNHDA and CDR2 is SQIVND (reference sequence). This chain's CDR3 is CASSIGALGTDTYEQYF. The CDR3 DNA is TGTGCCAGTAGTATAGGGGCCTTGGGGACAGATACCTACGAGCAGTACTTC.

The chain is built from TRBV19 and TRBJ1-2; D may be TRBD1 (6 bases). Germline V gene sequence: CDR1 LNHDA, CDR2 SQIVND (reference sequence). Trimming shortened V by 8 bases and J by 4 bases, and 17 bases separated the two germline ends. The CDR3 length is 14 residues. In DNA, the CDR3 is TGTGCCAGTGGGGCAGGGGAGAATGGCTATGGCTACACCTTC. Residues: CASGAGENGYGYTF.

The chain combines TRBV12-2 with TRBJ1-2; the table gives TRBD1 as D, unverified against the DNA. TRBV12-2 is a recognized pseudogene. There are 16 residues in the CDR3. The CDR3 DNA follows: TGTGCTAGCATTTTCCTTCGGGACAGAATTAACTATGGCTACACCTTC. Residues: CASIFLRDRINYGYTF.

This chain connects TRBV5-1 to TRBJ1-4; D unclear. Germline V gene data show CDR1 as SGHRS and CDR2 as YFSETQ. The CDR3 length is 16 residues. Deletions cut 4 bases from V and 3 bases from J, with 16 bases between. Here the CDR3 reads CASSPFLGGSNEKLFF. CDR3 sequence (DNA): TGCGCCAGCAGCCCTTTTCTCGGCGGGTCTAATGAAAAACTGTTTTTT.

The genes are TRBV19 and TRBJ1-1; TRBD1 matches at 7 bases. The ends lost 5 bases at V and 2 bases at J; junction bases unmatched: 5. Germline V lookup: CDR1 LNHDA, CDR2 SQIVND (reference sequence). The CDR3 runs to 14 residues. The CDR3 DNA reads TGTGCCAGTAGTGGGGGACAGCGAAACACTGAAGCTTTCTTT. As protein: CASSGGQRNTEAFF.

This rearrangement joins TRBV6-8 to TRBJ2-3; D call uncertain. V was trimmed by 0 bases and J by 4 bases, leaving 5 bases between them. CDR1 and CDR2 from the germline V gene are MNHGY and SAAAGT. The CDR3 contains 13 residues. CDR3 coding DNA: TGTGCCAGCAGTTACTCTGTTTCAGATACGCAGTATTTT. As protein: CASSYSVSDTQYF.

The chain carries TRBV11-3 and TRBJ2-7; D is uncertain. The CDR3 totals 14 residues. Germline CDR1 and CDR2: SGHNT and YENEEA. Trimming removed 5 bases at V and 1 base at J, with 12 bases between. CDR3 amino acids: CASSPEQVSYEQYF. The CDR3 DNA reads TGTGCCAGCAGCCCGGAGCAGGTATCCTACGAGCAGTACTTC.

The chain has TRBV22-1 and TRBJ2-5; the table assigns TRBD1, which was not confirmed against the DNA. TRBV22-1 is noted as a pseudogene. The CDR3 is made up of 15 amino acids. The CDR3 DNA is TGTGCCACCAGTGATATGGGGACAGGCCAAGAGACCCAGTACTTC. This gives the protein CATSDMGTGQETQYF.

The table lists this clone with a few counts. This sequence joins TRBV11-3 and TRBJ1-1, with 8 nucleotides matching TRBD1. V was pared by 5 bases and J by 0 bases, with 5 bases of the junction left unmatched. The germline V gene encodes CDR1 SGHNT and CDR2 YENEEA. There are 15 residues in the CDR3. This chain's CDR3 is CASSQGALMNTEAFF. The CDR3 DNA follows: TGTGCCAGCAGCCAGGGGGCTCTCATGAACACTGAAGCTTTCTTT.

The chain employs TRBV11-3 and TRBJ2-3; 12 positions match TRBD2. This CDR3 has 16 residues. The trim removed 4 bases at V and 6 bases at J, leaving 8 bases unmatched. Germline V CDR1 and CDR2: SGHNT, YENEEA. Here the CDR3 reads CASSSLAGGPGDTQYF. CDR3 DNA sequence: TGTGCCAGCAGCTCCCTAGCGGGAGGGCCAGGGGATACGCAGTATTTT.

In its sample, this clone was seen once. J is TRBJ2-6 and V is TRBV11-3; 7 bases fit TRBD1. J gave up 4 bases and V 5 bases, and 5 bases lay outside the gene matches. The CDR3 spans 15 residues. Germline V CDR1 and CDR2: SGHNT, YENEEA. DNA for the CDR3: TGTGCCAGCAGCCCACAGGGGTCCGGGGCCAACGTCCTGACTTTC. Its protein product is CASSPQGSGANVLTF.

The genes are TRBV6-8 and TRBJ1-2; weak D call: TRBD1 (6 bases). Trimming took off 7 bases at V and 2 bases at J, with 17 bases between the two ends. The CDR3 contains 15 residues. Looked up from germline, CDR1 is MNHGY and CDR2 is SAAAGT. The CDR3 bases are TGTGCCAGCACCCCGGGGGGCAGGGCCAACTATGGCTACACCTTC. This codes for CASTPGGRANYGYTF.

The chain joins TRBV11-3 to TRBJ1-1, with a tentative D call TRBD1 (5 bases). Germline CDR1 SGHNT, CDR2 YENEEA. The CDR3 has 14 amino acids. Trimming took 3 bases from V and 3 from J, leaving 11 bases between them. The CDR3 here is CASSFQGGDTEAFF. CDR3 DNA sequence: TGTGCCAGCAGCTTCCAGGGAGGTGACACTGAAGCTTTCTTT.

The sample holds a few counts of this clone. This chain uses TRBV6-8 with TRBJ1-4; the D is unclear. The V end lost 6 bases, the J end lost 7 bases, and 15 bases lay between the germline ends. This CDR3 has 14 amino acids. Per germline, CDR1 MNHGY and CDR2 SAAAGT. The CDR3 is CASSPILYGEKLFF. CDR3 DNA: TGTGCCAGCAGCCCCATCCTTTACGGTGAAAAACTGTTTTTT.

This clone is a singleton in its sample. The chain joins TRBV7-1 to TRBJ1-3; maybe TRBD1 (5 bases). TRBV7-1 counts as an open reading frame of uncertain function. The CDR3 has 15 amino acids. With 3 bases removed from V and 0 bases from J, the gap between germline ends came to 9 bases. CDR3 region: CASSSQGSSGNTIYF. Written as DNA, the CDR3 is TGTGCCAGCAGCTCTCAGGGAAGCTCTGGAAACACCATATATTTT.

The gene calls are TRBV11-1 and TRBJ2-1, with TRBD2 as a possible D gene (5 bases). CDR3 length equals 14 residues. With 6 bases removed from V and 0 bases from J, the gap between germline ends came to 9 bases. Germline CDR1 SGHAT, CDR2 FQDESV (reference sequence). This chain's CDR3 is CASSQRTSYNEQFF. The CDR3 coding sequence is TGTGCCAGCAGTCAGCGGACCTCCTACAATGAGCAGTTCTTC.

The rearrangement uses TRBV19 and TRBJ1-3; D is unresolved. Trimming left V 6 bases short and J 5 bases short, with 17 bases between. This CDR3 has 15 amino acids. CDR1 is LNHDA and CDR2 is SQIVND in the germline V gene (reference sequence). The CDR3 DNA reads as TGTGCCAGTAGACCCGGGCTCGCGGTCCGAAACACCATATATTTT. Encoded protein: CASRPGLAVRNTIYF. The whole variable domain, remainder taken from reference TRBV19 and TRBJ1-3, is DGGITQSPKYLFRKEGQNVTLSCEQNLNHDAMYWYRQDPGQGLRLIYYSQIVNDFQKGDIAEGYSVSREKKESFPLTVTSAQKNPTAFYLCASRPGLAVRNTIYFGEGSWLTVV.

Of note for this clone: The junction does not match germline at one end; this may be a read error. The chain couples TRBV6-8 to TRBJ1-2; TRBD1 might be the D (6 bases). The germline CDR1 and CDR2 sequences are MNHGY and SAAAGT. The CDR3 loop spans 16 amino acids. The DNA of the CDR3 is TGTGCCATCAGTGGCGACACAGGGATAGTAAGCTATGGCTACACCTTC. This translates into CAISGDTGIVSYGYTF.

This chain links TRBV5-1 with TRBJ2-5, with 9 bases that match TRBD1. CDR1 is SGHRS and CDR2 is YFSETQ in the germline V gene. V was pared by 1 base and J by 1 base, with 8 bases of the junction left unmatched. The CDR3 runs to 17 residues. This CDR3 is CASSLSRDRDPQETQYF. CDR3 nucleotides: TGCGCCAGCAGCTTGTCCCGGGACAGGGACCCCCAAGAGACCCAGTACTTC.

The gene calls are TRBV5-1 and TRBJ1-4, with 10 bases lining up with TRBD1. Germline V gene data show CDR1 as SGHRS and CDR2 as YFSETQ. CDR3 size: 16 residues. The J segment lost 6 bases and the V segment lost 0 bases, leaving 5 bases of the junction unmatched. In nucleotides, the CDR3 is TGCGCCAGCAGCTTGGAGGGACAGGGGCGTGATGAAAAACTGTTTTTT. Translated: CASSLEGQGRDEKLFF.